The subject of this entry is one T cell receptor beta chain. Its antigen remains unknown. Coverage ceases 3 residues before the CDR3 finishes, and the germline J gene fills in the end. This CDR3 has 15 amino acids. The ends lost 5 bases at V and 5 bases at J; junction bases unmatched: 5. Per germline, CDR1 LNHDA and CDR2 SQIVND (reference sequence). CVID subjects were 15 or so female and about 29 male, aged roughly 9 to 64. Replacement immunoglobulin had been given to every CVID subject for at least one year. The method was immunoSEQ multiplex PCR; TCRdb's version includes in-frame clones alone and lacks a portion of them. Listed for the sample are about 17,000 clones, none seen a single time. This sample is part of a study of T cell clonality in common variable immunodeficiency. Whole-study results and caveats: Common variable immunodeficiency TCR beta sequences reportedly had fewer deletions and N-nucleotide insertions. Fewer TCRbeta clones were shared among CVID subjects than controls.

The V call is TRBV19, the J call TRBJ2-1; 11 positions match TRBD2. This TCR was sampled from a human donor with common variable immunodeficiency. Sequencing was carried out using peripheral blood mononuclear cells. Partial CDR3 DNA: TGTGCCAGTAGTGCGGGGACTAGCGGTGACAATGAG. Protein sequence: CASSAGTSGDNE. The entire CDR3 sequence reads CASSAGTSGDNEQFF.